These 11 T cell receptor beta chains were all obtained from the same sample, sequenced in a study of blood T cell repertoires in COVID-19. Profiling relied on immunoSEQ multiplex PCR, and the TCRdb table lists in-frame clones only, not all of them. Among more than 250,000 clones listed, over 65% were seen once. Sequenced input: peripheral blood. The receptors come from a man in his 60s who had recovered from COVID-19.

The V gene is TRBV5-4, the J gene TRBJ2-1; TRBD2 matches at 11 bases. This CDR3 has 17 residues. Germline trimming cut 1 base from V and 2 bases from J; bases unmatched to any gene: 5. Germline values: CDR1 SGHNT, CDR2 YYREEE (reference sequence). The CDR3, as DNA: TGTGCCAGCAGCTTGAGGTCTAGCGGGGGGCCCTACAATGAGCAGTTCTTC. Translated, it gives CASSLRSSGGPYNEQFF.

The genes are TRBV4-1 and TRBJ2-6, with D tentatively TRBD1 (7 bases). Germline assignment: CDR1 MGHRA and CDR2 YSYEKL. With 3 bases removed from V and 2 bases from J, the gap between germline ends came to 11 bases. The CDR3 length is 16 residues. The CDR3 sequence is CASSHWRGPGANVLTF. The CDR3 region has the DNA TGCGCCAGCAGCCATTGGAGGGGGCCTGGGGCCAACGTCCTGACTTTC.

The chain has TRBV5-1 and TRBJ2-2; 7 bases map to TRBD1. The CDR3 totals 15 residues. Trimming at V came to 1 base and at J to 6 bases, leaving 6 bases not matched to a gene. From germline, CDR1 is SGHRS and CDR2 YFSETQ. The CDR3 coding sequence is TGCGCCAGCAGCTTGACGACAGGGTCATCCGGGGAGCTGTTTTTT. Protein sequence: CASSLTTGSSGELFF.

The chain has TRBV6-1 and TRBJ2-3; 10 positions agree with TRBD2. CDR1 and CDR2 from the germline V gene are MNHNS and SASEGT. J was trimmed by 2 bases and V by 3 bases; bases with no gene match: 8. The CDR3 length is 17 residues. CDR3 amino acids: CASSDLVAGGPTDTQYF. CDR3 DNA: TGTGCCAGCAGTGACCTGGTAGCGGGAGGCCCCACAGATACGCAGTATTTT.

The chain recombines TRBV7-2 with TRBJ1-5; D possibly corresponds to TRBD1 (6 bases). Germline assignment: CDR1 SGHTA and CDR2 FQGNSA. The CDR3 length is 16 residues. V was clipped by 2 bases and J by 2 bases, with 13 bases between them. The CDR3 DNA is TGTGCCAGCAGCTTAACTACAGGGTTTGGCAATCAGCCCCAGCATTTT. This gives the protein CASSLTTGFGNQPQHF.

The genes are TRBV7-2 and TRBJ1-1; perhaps TRBD1 as D (6 bases). CDR1 and CDR2 from the germline V gene are SGHTA and FQGNSA. V was pared by 6 bases and J by 5 bases, with 25 bases between. The CDR3 totals 17 residues. This CDR3 reads CASRTPQGLARYTEAFF. CDR3 in DNA: TGTGCCAGCAGGACGCCACAGGGTCTCGCGAGGTATACTGAAGCTTTCTTT.

The chain has TRBV7-8 and TRBJ1-5; D call uncertain. This CDR3 contains 14 residues. V dropped 3 bases and J dropped 0 bases, with 6 bases sitting between them. Germline V lookup: CDR1 SGHVS, CDR2 FQNEAQ. The CDR3 is CASSLFGSNQPQHF. Written as DNA, the CDR3 is TGTGCCAGCAGCTTGTTCGGTAGCAATCAGCCCCAGCATTTT.

This sequence joins TRBV7-9 and TRBJ2-3; possible D gene TRBD1, 5 bases. CDR3 length equals 14 residues. Germline V gene sequence: CDR1 SEHNR, CDR2 FQNEAQ (reference sequence). The V gene lost 5 bases and the J gene lost 11 bases, with 20 bases spanning the gap. This CDR3 reads CASSPMLMDIQQYF. Written as DNA, the CDR3 is TGTGCCAGCAGCCCCATGTTAATGGACATTCAGCAGTATTTT.

The chain couples TRBV6-5 to TRBJ2-7; D possibly corresponds to TRBD1 (5 bases). The CDR3 has 14 amino acids. Germline CDR1 is MNHEY and CDR2 is SVGAGI. Between the trimmed V and J ends, which lost 6 bases and 0 bases, there was a span of 12 bases. The CDR3 coding sequence is TGTGCCAGCAGGCAGACAGCGAGCTCCTACGAGCAGTACTTC. Translation: CASRQTASSYEQYF.

The genes are TRBV9 and TRBJ2-1; D is perhaps TRBD2 (6 bases). Between the trimmed V and J ends, which lost 4 bases and 5 bases, there was a span of 19 bases. Germline CDR1 is SGDLS and CDR2 is YYNGEE. The CDR3 has 16 residues. CDR3 protein: CASSPPGTWKNNEQFF. CDR3 nucleotides: TGTGCCAGCAGCCCCCCCGGGACTTGGAAGAACAATGAGCAGTTCTTC.

This clone was counted between two and nine times. The chain links TRBV19 to TRBJ1-5, with 11 bases aligning to TRBD1. The germline V gene has CDR1 LNHDA and CDR2 SQIVND (reference sequence). This CDR3 is built from 16 residues. Losses at the gene ends were 6 bases for V and 6 bases for J; bases not matched to a gene: 10. CDR3 sequence reads: CASRGTGGKTSQPQHF. DNA of the CDR3: TGTGCCAGTAGAGGGACAGGGGGTAAAACCAGTCAGCCCCAGCATTTT.